Below, 16 T cell receptor beta chains from the same sample are listed, as sequenced in a study of blood T cell repertoires in COVID-19. Repertoires were generated with immunoSEQ multiplex PCR, while TCRdb's copy carries only in-frame clones and drops some. The sample carries 90,000 to 100,000 clones, 87% recorded once. The sample taken for sequencing was peripheral blood. The receptor set was obtained from a man between 65 and 85 years old with acute or convalescent COVID-19.

V usage is TRBV3-1 (or the pseudogene TRBV3-2) and J usage is TRBJ1-1, with D possibly being TRBD1 (5 bases). This CDR3 region has 12 residues. CDR1 and CDR2 (germline): LGHDT, YNNKEL (reference sequence). V lost 5 bases to trimming and J lost 5 bases, with 9 bases between them. The CDR3 is CASSRGGTEAFF. For the CDR3, the DNA is TGTGCCAGCAGCAGGGGAGGAACTGAAGCTTTCTTT.

This chain joins TRBV6-5 and TRBJ2-7, with 9 bases aligning to TRBD2. CDR3 length equals 16 residues. V lost 0 bases and J lost 1; bases outside the gene matches: 4. Germline V gives CDR1 MNHEY, CDR2 SVGAGI. The CDR3 reads CASSYSNSGGSYEQYF. The CDR3 DNA reads as TGTGCCAGCAGTTACTCGAATAGCGGGGGTTCCTACGAGCAGTACTTC.

This clone showed up just once. The rearrangement joins TRBV5-1 to TRBJ2-4; D perhaps matches TRBD1 (6 bases). This CDR3 contains 15 residues. V dropped 4 bases and J dropped 3 bases, with 14 bases sitting between them. The germline V gene has CDR1 SGHRS and CDR2 YFSETQ. CDR3 nucleotide sequence: TGCGCCAGCAGCCCCCCAGAGGACAGCAAAAACATTCAGTACTTC. This codes for CASSPPEDSKNIQYF.

This clone appeared a few times. The CDR3 bases are TGTGCCAGCATACAGGGGGGAATAGACACTGAAGCTTTCTTT. Translation gives CASIQGGIDTEAFF. This chain connects TRBV11-2 to TRBJ1-1; 8 positions agree with TRBD1. With 7 bases clipped from V and 3 bases from J, the junction kept 7 bases outside the gene matches. The CDR3 spans 14 residues. Germline V gene data show CDR1 as SGHAT and CDR2 as FQNNGV. Full variable domain (outside the CDR3, taken from reference TRBV11-2 and TRBJ1-1): EAGVAQSPRYKIIEKRQSVAFWCNPISGHATLYWYQQILGQGPKLLIQFQNNGVVDDSQLPKDRFSAERLKGVDSTLKIQPAKLEDSAVYLCASIQGGIDTEAFFGQGTRLTVV.

J is TRBJ1-4 and V is TRBV5-4; TRBD1 might be the D (6 bases). The CDR3 consists of 15 residues. Germline V gene lookup returns CDR1 SGHNT and CDR2 YYREEE (reference sequence). Trimming cost V 4 bases and J 3 bases, with 13 bases left between them. CDR3 loop: CASSTPQGANEKLFF. In nucleotides, the CDR3 is TGTGCCAGCAGCACACCACAGGGAGCTAATGAAAAACTGTTTTTT.

V usage is TRBV7-6 and J usage is TRBJ1-6; 7 nucleotides match TRBD1. J gave up 9 bases and V 5 bases, and 13 bases lay outside the gene matches. The CDR3 covers 16 residues. From germline, CDR1 is SGHVS and CDR2 FNYEAQ. The CDR3 sequence is CASSAGPQGSGSPLHF. In DNA form, the CDR3 reads TGTGCCAGCAGCGCCGGGCCACAGGGGTCAGGTTCACCCCTCCACTTT.

The CDR3 protein is CASMSAYNSPLHF. CDR3 nucleotide sequence: TGTGCCAGCATGTCCGCCTATAATTCACCCCTCCACTTT. The V gene is TRBV6-5, the J gene TRBJ1-6; no firm D call. V was cut by 7 bases and J by 2 bases, with 6 bases left in between. The germline CDR1 and CDR2 sequences are MNHEY and SVGAGI. This CDR3 contains 13 residues.

The CDR3 DNA follows: TGTGCCAGCAGCTTAACGGCGGGGGGACGAGGTAATTCACCCCTCCACTTT. Translated, it gives CASSLTAGGRGNSPLHF. J is TRBJ1-6 and V is TRBV7-3; TRBD1 is a possible D gene (5 bases). The CDR3 loop spans 17 amino acids. Per the germline V gene, CDR1 is SGHTA and CDR2 is FQGTGA. V lost 0 bases, J lost 6 bases, and 15 bases lay in between. Combining the CDR3 with reference TRBV7-3 and TRBJ1-6 gives the whole variable domain GAGVSQTPSNKVTEKGKYVELRCDPISGHTALYWYRQSLGQGPEFLIYFQGTGAADDSGLPNDRFFAVRPEGSVSTLKIQRTERGDSAVYLCASSLTAGGRGNSPLHFGNGTRLTVT.

This clone is a singleton in its sample. As DNA, the CDR3 is TGCGCCAGCAGCTTAAACAGGGGCGCGAACACCGGGGAGCTGTTTTTT. Protein product: CASSLNRGANTGELFF. The V call is TRBV5-1, the J call TRBJ2-2, with 7 bases that match TRBD1. The length of the CDR3 is 16 residues. Unmatched junction bases numbered 4, after V lost 2 bases and J lost 0 bases. Germline V lookup: CDR1 SGHRS, CDR2 YFSETQ.

The CDR3 DNA reads TGTGCCACCAGCAGAGATAGGCGCCTGGGCAGATTGAATTCACCCCTCCACTTT. This translates into CATSRDRRLGRLNSPLHF. The chain combines TRBV15 with TRBJ1-6; unclear D gene. The germline CDR1 and CDR2 sequences are LNHNV and YYDKDF (reference sequence). CDR3 length: 18 amino acids. V lost 0 bases, J lost 7 bases, and 19 bases lay in between.

A single count supports this clone. The chain links TRBV5-4 to TRBJ2-7, with TRBD1 identical over 9 bases. J lost 3 bases, V lost 3 bases, and 4 bases had no gene match. CDR1 is SGHNT, CDR2 YYREEE, per germline (reference sequence). The length of the CDR3 is 14 residues. CDR3 sequence reads: CASSSPGQGYEQYV. CDR3 nucleotides: TGTGCCAGCAGCTCTCCGGGACAGGGCTACGAGCAGTACGTC.

The chain couples TRBV19 to TRBJ1-4; no clear D. This CDR3 has 15 residues. Trimming removed 3 bases from V and 3 bases from J, with 11 bases in between. Germline V gene data show CDR1 as LNHDA and CDR2 as SQIVND (reference sequence). CDR3 DNA: TGTGCCAGTAGTATTTCGGTCGGGGCTAATGAAAAACTGTTTTTT. Protein: CASSISVGANEKLFF.

This clone was picked up a small number of times. The chain links TRBV11-2 to TRBJ2-5, with 10 bases that match TRBD2. Germline CDR1 reads SGHAT; CDR2 reads FQNNGV. CDR3 length equals 14 residues. Germline trimming cut 5 bases from V and 3 bases from J; bases unmatched to any gene: 3. CDR3 amino acids: CASSISGGEETQYF. The CDR3, as DNA: TGTGCCAGCAGCATAAGCGGGGGGGAAGAGACCCAGTACTTC.

The chain combines TRBV14 with TRBJ2-1; the match to TRBD1 covers 8 bases. V lost 2 bases to trimming and J lost 3 bases; unmatched junction nucleotides: 3. CDR3 size: 15 residues. CDR1 SGHDN and CDR2 FVKESK come from the germline V gene. The CDR3 sequence: CASSQITGGYNEQFF. Written as DNA, the CDR3 is TGTGCCAGCAGCCAAATAACAGGGGGCTACAATGAGCAGTTCTTC. Using reference TRBV14 and TRBJ2-1 for the parts outside the CDR3, the full variable domain is EAGVTQFPSHSVIEKGQTVTLRCDPISGHDNLYWYRRVMGKEIKFLLHFVKESKQDESGMPNNRFLAERTGGTYSTLKVQPAELEDSGVYFCASSQITGGYNEQFFGPGTRLTVL.

V is TRBV15 and J is TRBJ2-7; 10 positions agree with TRBD1. The CDR3 covers 16 residues. In germline, CDR1 is LNHNV, CDR2 YYDKDF (reference sequence). V shed 2 bases and J 4 bases; nucleotides not matched to a gene: 8. CDR3 coding DNA: TGTGCCACCAGCAGACCGGGACAGGGGTTCTCTTACGAGCAGTACTTC. Protein sequence: CATSRPGQGFSYEQYF.

The DNA of the CDR3 is TGTGCCAGCAGCTCCCCAGGCTCCTACGAGCAGTACGTC. Encoded protein: CASSSPGSYEQYV. V and J are TRBV5-4 and TRBJ2-7; D is uncertain. Deletions cut 3 bases from V and 0 bases from J, with 7 bases between. The length of the CDR3 is 13 residues. Germline CDR1 and CDR2: SGHNT and YYREEE (reference sequence).